Each of the 14 T cell receptor beta chains below was sequenced from the same sample in a study of identifying expanded T cells in peripheral blood. Profiled with immunoSEQ multiplex PCR; TCRdb holds only in-frame clones, not every one. The sample records approximately 100,000 clones, around 85% being singletons. Sequenced: blood. These TCRs come from a person aged 18-70 years in good health.

This clone turned up a few times. The chain joins TRBV9 to TRBJ2-7, with D hard to call. This CDR3 has 14 residues. In germline, CDR1 is SGDLS, CDR2 YYNGEE. Trimming took off 0 bases at V and 2 bases at J, with 9 bases between the two ends. In DNA form, the CDR3 reads TGTGCCAGCAGCGTAGGGGAATGGACCTACGAGCAGTACTTC. The encoded protein is CASSVGEWTYEQYF.

This clone was found once. The chain is built from TRBV7-2 and TRBJ2-5, with 10 positions matching TRBD2. V was pared by 0 bases and J by 1 base, with 11 bases of the junction left unmatched. Germline CDR1 reads SGHTA; CDR2 reads FQGNSA. The CDR3 totals 19 residues. CDR3 region: CASSLAPVPSGGFQETQYF. The CDR3, as DNA: TGTGCCAGCAGCTTAGCGCCGGTCCCTAGCGGGGGCTTCCAAGAGACCCAGTACTTC.

This sequence joins TRBV5-6 and TRBJ2-1; tentatively, D is TRBD2 (5 bases). Germline V gene sequence: CDR1 SGHDT, CDR2 YYEEEE. V dropped 7 bases and J dropped 0 bases, with 8 bases sitting between them. CDR3 size: 13 residues. CDR3: CASRTYSYNEQFF. DNA of the CDR3: TGTGCCAGCCGGACTTACTCCTACAATGAGCAGTTCTTC.

The J gene is TRBJ2-6, the V gene TRBV9, with D perhaps matching TRBD1 (5 bases). The germline V gene encodes CDR1 SGDLS and CDR2 YYNGEE. Trimming stripped 3 bases from V and 8 bases from J, with 9 bases between. The length of the CDR3 is 13 residues. The CDR3 protein is CASSEGSTNVLTF. The CDR3 bases are TGTGCCAGCAGCGAGGGGTCCACCAACGTCCTGACTTTC.

V is TRBV18 and J is TRBJ1-6; possibly TRBD1 for D (5 bases). From germline, CDR1 is KGHSH and CDR2 LQKENI. The CDR3 length is 14 residues. Trimming removed 6 bases from V and 14 bases from J, with 20 bases in between. The chain's CDR3 is CASSQAQEGTTLHF. CDR3 bases: TGTGCCAGCTCCCAGGCCCAGGAGGGGACCACCCTCCACTTT.

The chain recombines TRBV4-3 with TRBJ2-5; D remains ambiguous. The end of the DNA is better explained by TRBJ2-7, so the J call may be wrong. Germline V gene data show CDR1 as LGHNA and CDR2 as YSLEER. CDR3 size: 15 residues. The CDR3 sequence is CASSQLPLPPYEQYF. The DNA of the CDR3 is TGCGCCAGCAGCCAATTGCCCCTTCCCCCCTACGAGCAGTACTTC.

This CDR3 is CASSQPSGGPLSYEQYF. CDR3 DNA sequence: TGTGCCAGCAGCCAACCGAGCGGGGGCCCATTATCCTACGAGCAGTACTTC. The genes are TRBV4-2 and TRBJ2-7, with TRBD2 matching 8 bases. This CDR3 has 17 residues. With V trimmed by 2 bases and J by 1 base, 10 bases remained unmatched. Germline V CDR1 and CDR2: LGHNA, YNFKEQ.

This rearrangement joins TRBV10-3 to TRBJ1-2; 8 bases fit TRBD1. This CDR3 is built from 14 residues. The J segment lost 6 bases and the V segment lost 6 bases, leaving 9 bases of the junction unmatched. The germline V gene has CDR1 ENHRY and CDR2 SYGVKD. DNA for the CDR3: TGTGCCATCAGGGACAGGGAATTTTTCGATGGCTACACCTTC. It specifies CAIRDREFFDGYTF.

The chain carries TRBV7-2 and TRBJ1-2; tentatively, D is TRBD1 (6 bases). Trimming removed 5 bases at V and 4 bases at J, with 14 bases between. Per the germline V gene, CDR1 is SGHTA and CDR2 is FQGNSA. The CDR3 has 14 amino acids. The chain's CDR3 is CASSPRGDLYGYTF. In DNA, the CDR3 is TGTGCCAGCAGCCCTAGGGGGGACCTCTATGGCTACACCTTC. Filled out from reference TRBV7-2 and TRBJ1-2, the complete variable domain reads GAGVSQSPSNKVTEKGKDVELRCDPISGHTALYWYRQSLGQGLEFLIYFQGNSAPDKSGLPSDRFSAERTGGSVSTLTIQRTQQEDSAVYLCASSPRGDLYGYTFGSGTRLTVV.

This rearrangement joins TRBV6-5 to TRBJ2-7; 8 nucleotides agree with TRBD1. Germline CDR1 and CDR2: MNHEY and SVGAGI. With 2 bases clipped from V and 9 bases from J, the junction kept 6 bases outside the gene matches. The CDR3 length is 13 residues. The CDR3 DNA reads as TGTGCCAGCAGTTACGCGGTCGGGACAGGGCAGTACTTC. This encodes CASSYAVGTGQYF.

The chain recombines TRBV6-5 with TRBJ1-1; D is unresolved. The CDR3 runs to 16 residues. Trimming pared 2 bases from V and 0 bases from J, leaving 13 bases between. Germline CDR1 MNHEY, CDR2 SVGAGI. The CDR3 loop reads CASSYDGGIMNTEAFF. The CDR3 DNA sequence: TGTGCCAGCAGTTACGATGGAGGGATTATGAACACTGAAGCTTTCTTT.

The chain couples TRBV7-9 to TRBJ2-1, with 13 positions matching TRBD2. The trim removed 6 bases at V and 4 bases at J, leaving 0 bases unmatched. The CDR3 has 14 amino acids. The germline CDR1 and CDR2 sequences are SEHNR and FQNEAQ (reference sequence). CDR3 residues: CASRTSGGYNEQFF. CDR3 coding DNA: TGTGCCAGCAGGACTAGCGGGGGGTACAATGAGCAGTTCTTC.

This chain joins TRBV6-5 and TRBJ1-6; D is perhaps TRBD1 (6 bases). From germline, CDR1 is MNHEY and CDR2 SVGAGI. Trimming left V 8 bases short and J 11 bases short, with 13 bases between. CDR3 size: 12 residues. CDR3 region: CASAQYRAPLHF. DNA for the CDR3: TGTGCCAGCGCCCAATACAGGGCACCCCTCCACTTT.

This chain connects TRBV18 to TRBJ1-5, with D unresolved. The CDR3 loop spans 15 amino acids. Trimming removed 4 bases from V and 3 bases from J, with 13 bases in between. Germline loops: CDR1 KGHSH, CDR2 LQKENI. CDR3 region: CASSLQAGPNQPQHF. The DNA for the CDR3 is TGTGCCAGCTCACTACAAGCAGGACCCAATCAGCCCCAGCATTTT.